Presented here are 10 T cell receptor beta chains from one specimen sequenced in a study of follicular helper T cells after annual influenza vaccination. TCRdb keeps only in-frame clones here, not all; method: immunoSEQ multiplex PCR. The sample includes roughly 9,900 clones, 84% of them seen just once. This sample's time point: 2013-2014 season, 7 days after vaccination. The sequences come from CXCR5- memory CD4+ T cells sorted from blood, collected 7 days after influenza vaccination. Receptors were obtained from an adult who received the influenza vaccine.

The V and J genes are TRBV7-8 and TRBJ2-5; TRBD1 agrees at 7 bases. This CDR3 region has 15 residues. The germline CDR1 and CDR2 sequences are SGHVS and FQNEAQ. V was clipped by 3 bases and J by 1 base; unmatched bases: 5. The chain's CDR3 is CASSFRDRFQETQYF. The DNA of the CDR3 is TGTGCCAGCAGCTTTAGGGACAGATTCCAAGAGACCCAGTACTTC.

The chain uses TRBV4-3 and TRBJ1-1; D unclear. The germline gives CDR1 LGHNA, CDR2 YSLEER. CDR3 size: 14 residues. V lost 8 bases, J lost 3 bases, and 16 bases lay in between. CDR3 nucleotide sequence: TGCGCCAGCTCCATCCGTGGTATGGACACTGAAGCTTTCTTT. Amino acid sequence: CASSIRGMDTEAFF.

The chain carries TRBV10-3 and TRBJ1-5; D unclear. Germline CDR1 is ENHRY and CDR2 is SYGVKD. Trimming took off 4 bases at V and 0 bases at J, with 10 bases between the two ends. This CDR3 region has 15 residues. The chain's CDR3 is CAISGGQLSNQPQHF. In DNA form, the CDR3 reads TGTGCCATCAGTGGTGGGCAGCTTAGCAATCAGCCCCAGCATTTT.

This clone was detected only once. The genes are TRBV6-5 and TRBJ2-7; D remains ambiguous. CDR1 is MNHEY, CDR2 SVGAGI, per germline. This CDR3 contains 13 residues. V lost 3 bases and J lost 5, with 11 bases in between. The CDR3 loop is CASSYPAYHEQYF. The CDR3 DNA sequence: TGTGCCAGCAGTTATCCTGCCTACCACGAGCAGTACTTC.

V is TRBV7-8 and J is TRBJ1-4; 10 bases map to TRBD1. CDR3 size: 15 residues. Looked up from germline, CDR1 is SGHVS and CDR2 is FQNEAQ. Trimming took 4 bases from V and 7 from J; bases not matched to a gene: 6. The CDR3 region is CASSSPRTGGEKLFF. CDR3 bases: TGTGCCAGCAGCTCCCCAAGGACAGGGGGTGAAAAACTGTTTTTT.

V is TRBV7-2 and J is TRBJ2-7; 12 bases fit TRBD2. The germline gives CDR1 SGHTA, CDR2 FQGNSA. The CDR3 sequence is 16 residues long. V was clipped by 5 bases and J by 2 bases; unmatched bases: 7. This CDR3 reads CASSTGLAGGAYEQYF. The CDR3 DNA reads as TGTGCCAGCAGCACGGGACTAGCGGGTGGGGCCTACGAGCAGTACTTC.

The chain has TRBV7-2 and TRBJ2-5; D uncertain. Per the germline V gene, CDR1 is SGHTA and CDR2 is FQGNSA. This CDR3 has 13 amino acids. V lost 4 bases and J lost 5, with 11 bases in between. In DNA form, the CDR3 reads TGTGCCAGCAGCTGGGCCCCGAGGGAGACCCAGTACTTC. Residues: CASSWAPRETQYF.

The genes are TRBV6-5 and TRBJ2-7; 9 bases are shared with TRBD2. Unmatched junction bases numbered 9, after V lost 0 bases and J lost 6 bases. Germline CDR1 is MNHEY and CDR2 is SVGAGI. This CDR3 has 16 amino acids. The CDR3 sequence: CASSYSTMGLASEQYF. Written as DNA, the CDR3 is TGTGCCAGCAGTTACTCGACGATGGGACTAGCTTCCGAGCAGTACTTC.

The chain couples TRBV5-5 to TRBJ1-1; D is perhaps TRBD1 (6 bases). The CDR3 sequence is 15 residues long. CDR1 SGHKS and CDR2 YYEKEE come from the germline V gene (reference sequence). V shed 0 bases and J shed 7 bases, with 16 bases lying between them. CDR3 nucleotide sequence: TGTGCCAGCAGCTTGGAGGGGGGCAGGGGAATTGAAGCTTTCTTT. Residues: CASSLEGGRGIEAFF.

CDR3 nucleotides: TGTGCCAGCAGCGAAACAGGCACCTATGGCTACACCTTC. It yields the protein CASSETGTYGYTF. V gene TRBV6-1 combines with J gene TRBJ1-2; possibly TRBD1 for D (5 bases). The germline CDR1 and CDR2 sequences are MNHNS and SASEGT. V lost 6 bases and J 4 bases, leaving 12 bases between the germline ends. This CDR3 region has 13 residues.